This T cell receptor (beta chain) emerged from a study of Graves' ophthalmopathy and Graves' hyperthyroidism. Orbital computed tomography, together with clinical symptoms, serum thyroxine, TRAb and thyroid ultrasound, was used for diagnosis. The PBMCs had their origin in 10 ml of fresh peripheral blood. The sample holds many counts of this clonotype. RNA transcripts provided the template for amplifying TCR beta CDR3 regions. RT-PCR in the first round used HTBI primers; a second-round multiplex PCR followed. Each CDR3 protein gets one entry after TCRdb re-called the multiplex PCR reads with MiXCR. The sample lists a few hundred thousand distinct CDR3 sequences, 20% to 25% occurring once. The CDR3 length is 16 residues. Germline values: CDR1 SQVTM, CDR2 ANQGSEA. V dropped 6 bases and J dropped 1; count of bases not matched to a gene: 11.

This TCR came from a young woman with stable Graves' hyperthyroidism. The chain has TRBV29-1 and TRBJ2-5; the match to TRBD2 covers 10 bases. Material: peripheral blood. The CDR3 sequence: CSVLHGLAVFQETQYF. In DNA form, the CDR3 reads TGCAGCGTACTCCACGGACTAGCGGTTTTCCAAGAGACCCAGTACTTC.